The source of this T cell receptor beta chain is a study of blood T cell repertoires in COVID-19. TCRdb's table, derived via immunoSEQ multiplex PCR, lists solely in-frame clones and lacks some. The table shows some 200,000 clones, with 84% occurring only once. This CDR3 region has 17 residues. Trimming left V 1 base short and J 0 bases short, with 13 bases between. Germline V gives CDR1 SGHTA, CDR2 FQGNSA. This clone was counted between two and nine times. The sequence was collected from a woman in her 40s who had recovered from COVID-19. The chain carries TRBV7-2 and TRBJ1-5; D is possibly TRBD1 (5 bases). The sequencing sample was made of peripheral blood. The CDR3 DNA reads TGTGCCAGCAGCTTAGATGGGGGGAGCTATAGCAATCAGCCCCAGCATTTT. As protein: CASSLDGGSYSNQPQHF.